Below, 14 T cell receptor beta chains from the same sample are listed, as sequenced in a study of T cell changes during pregnancy in multiple sclerosis. Clones were sequenced by immunoSEQ multiplex PCR, and TCRdb holds only the in-frame ones, with some missing. Counted here are over 50,000 clones, around 92% occurring once; the ten biggest clones make up under 0.7%. The sequencing used CD4+ T cells from peripheral blood mononuclear cells, collected after pregnancy. The receptors were gathered from a female donor with multiple sclerosis, enrolled in a pregnancy study.

CDR3 sequence (DNA): TGTGCCAGCAGCCAGAACTACAATGAGCAGTTCTTC. Its translation is CASSQNYNEQFF. The chain links TRBV2 to TRBJ2-1; no definite D call. V gave up 6 bases and J gave up 3 bases, with 6 bases separating them. The CDR3 covers 12 residues. CDR1 and CDR2 from the germline V gene are SNHLY and FYNNEI.

The chain couples TRBV4-3 to TRBJ2-7; 8 positions match TRBD1. Losses at the gene ends were 1 base for V and 4 bases for J; bases not matched to a gene: 6. The length of the CDR3 is 15 residues. Germline V gene data show CDR1 as LGHNA and CDR2 as YSLEER. CDR3: CASSQGRTGTYEQYF. The CDR3 nucleotides read TGCGCCAGCAGCCAAGGCCGGACAGGGACGTACGAGCAGTACTTC.

This rearrangement joins TRBV7-9 to TRBJ2-5, with D possibly matching TRBD2 (5 bases). V lost 5 bases and J 3 bases, leaving 10 bases between the germline ends. The CDR3 loop spans 13 amino acids. In germline, CDR1 is SEHNR, CDR2 FQNEAQ (reference sequence). The CDR3 bases are TGTGCCAGCAGCCCCCTAGCAAAAGAGACCCAGTACTTC. This encodes CASSPLAKETQYF. The whole variable domain, filled in from reference TRBV7-9 and TRBJ2-5, reads DTGVSQNPRHKITKRGQNVTFRCDPISEHNRLYWYRQTLGQGPEFLTYFQNEAQLEKSRLLSDRFSAERPKGSFSTLEIQRTEQGDSAMYLCASSPLAKETQYFGPGTRLLVL.

V gene TRBV30 combines with J gene TRBJ1-3, with no clear D. CDR3 size: 11 residues. Germline CDR1 is GTSNPN and CDR2 is SVGIG (reference sequence). Trimming removed 7 bases at V and 0 bases at J, with 4 bases between. The CDR3 DNA sequence: TGTGCCTTCAGCTCTGGAAACACCATATATTTT. Its protein product is CAFSSGNTIYF. Variable domain in full (rest from reference TRBV30 and TRBJ1-3): SQTIHQWPATLVQPVGSPLSLECTVEGTSNPNLYWYRQAAGRGLQLLFYSVGIGQISSEVPQNLSASRPQDRQFILSSKKLLLSDSGFYLCAFSSGNTIYFGEGSWLTVV.

The chain joins TRBV19 to TRBJ2-1; TRBD2 is a possible D gene (6 bases). V was cut by 1 base and J by 7 bases, with 20 bases left in between. This CDR3 has 17 amino acids. Germline V gene sequence: CDR1 LNHDA, CDR2 SQIVND (reference sequence). The CDR3 loop is CASSIGPLAPSRNEQFF. Written as DNA, the CDR3 is TGTGCCAGTAGTATAGGCCCCCTAGCGCCCTCTCGAAATGAGCAGTTCTTC.

The chain links TRBV28 to TRBJ2-6, with a tentative D call TRBD2 (5 bases). The CDR3 contains 15 residues. V dropped 6 bases and J dropped 0 bases, with 9 bases sitting between them. The germline gives CDR1 MDHEN, CDR2 SYDVKM. This chain's CDR3 is CASSPGGSGANVLTF. CDR3 DNA sequence: TGTGCCAGCAGCCCAGGAGGCTCTGGGGCCAACGTCCTGACTTTC.

The J gene is TRBJ2-7, the V gene TRBV5-1, with TRBD2 as a possible D gene (6 bases). This CDR3 is 15 amino acids long. V was trimmed by 0 bases and J by 4 bases, leaving 14 bases between them. Germline lookup yields CDR1 SGHRS and CDR2 YFSETQ. CDR3 nucleotides: TGCGCCAGCAGCTTGGCCGGAGGGGTGGCGTACGAGCAGTACTTC. Its protein is CASSLAGGVAYEQYF.

This clone was seen more than once but under ten times. V gene TRBV5-6 combines with J gene TRBJ2-5, with 10 bases lining up with TRBD2. V was clipped by 1 base and J by 5 bases; unmatched bases: 11. CDR3 length equals 17 residues. Germline V gene data show CDR1 as SGHDT and CDR2 as YYEEEE. This CDR3 is CASSLTPSGRRGETQYF. CDR3 coding DNA: TGTGCCAGCAGCTTGACGCCTAGCGGGAGACGCGGGGAGACCCAGTACTTC.

This clone has just one count. The J gene is TRBJ2-1, the V gene TRBV6-5; 9 positions agree with TRBD2. This CDR3 contains 16 residues. The V gene end was trimmed by 0 bases and the J gene end by 6 bases; junction bases not matched to a gene: 6. CDR1 and CDR2 (germline): MNHEY, SVGAGI. CDR3 region: CASSYSMAGGPNEQFF. In nucleotides, the CDR3 is TGTGCCAGCAGTTACTCTATGGCGGGAGGGCCCAATGAGCAGTTCTTC.

The genes are TRBV13 and TRBJ1-2; no reliable D call. The germline CDR1 and CDR2 sequences are PRHDT and FYEKMQ (reference sequence). V was shortened by 7 bases and J by 5 bases, with 20 bases between the two germline ends. The CDR3 consists of 15 residues. Here the CDR3 reads CASNRQGDRGYGYTF. The DNA for the CDR3 is TGTGCCAGCAATCGACAAGGCGACCGTGGGTATGGCTACACCTTC.

The chain couples TRBV7-9 to TRBJ1-2; the D is unclear. V dropped 2 bases and J dropped 13 bases, with 17 bases sitting between them. Germline V lookup: CDR1 SEHNR, CDR2 FQNEAQ (reference sequence). This CDR3 spans 13 amino acids. The CDR3: CASSLTPGLTRTF. In nucleotides, the CDR3 is TGTGCCAGCAGCTTAACTCCGGGTCTCACGCGCACCTTC.

The chain uses TRBV7-2 and TRBJ2-3; TRBD2 matches 9 bases. Germline V gives CDR1 SGHTA, CDR2 FQGNSA. This CDR3 region has 12 residues. Trimming cost V 4 bases and J 12 bases; bases outside gene matches: 5. CDR3 in DNA: TGTGCCAGCAGCTCATCAGCGGGAGGTCAGTATTTT. Its translation is CASSSSAGGQYF.

The chain is built from TRBV29-1 and TRBJ1-4; D ambiguous. This CDR3 has 11 residues. Looked up from germline, CDR1 is SQVTM and CDR2 is ANQGSEA. Deletions cut 4 bases from V and 7 bases from J, with 7 bases between. The CDR3 region has the DNA TGCAGCGTTGGATTCAGTGAAAAACTGTTTTTT. This gives the protein CSVGFSEKLFF.

This chain joins TRBV29-1 and TRBJ2-1; perhaps TRBD2 as D (7 bases). Germline CDR1 SQVTM, CDR2 ANQGSEA. The germline V and J ends were trimmed by 4 bases and 8 bases, with 12 bases remaining between them. The CDR3 spans 12 residues. The CDR3 nucleotides read TGCAGCGTTGGGGCGGGGGCCGATGAGCAGTTCTTC. Translating gives CSVGAGADEQFF.